This is a list of T cell receptor beta chains from one sample in a study of blood T cell repertoires in COVID-19. Profiling relied on immunoSEQ multiplex PCR, and the TCRdb table lists in-frame clones only, not all of them. The sample includes 280,000 or so clones, approximately 85% of them seen just once. Sample: PBMCs or T cells enriched from blood (not recorded which). The receptors derive from a man aged 25-45 years who had recovered from COVID-19. The CDR3 runs from the conserved cysteine through the conserved F or W. A D gene is named only where the DNA matches it firmly. Size is omitted from some rows. Given values are once, few, many or a class for expanded clones.

J gene,D gene,clone size,V gene,CDR3 protein,CDR3 DNA
TRBJ2-7,TRBD1,-,TRBV5-1,CASSLGTGGSYEQYF,TGCGCCAGCAGCTTGGGGACAGGGGGGTCCTACGAGCAGTACTTC
TRBJ1-5,-,-,TRBV18,CASSPAGNQPQHF,TGTGCCAGCTCACCAGCAGGGAACCAGCCCCAGCATTTT
TRBJ1-2,TRBD1,-,TRBV7-2,CASSLSGTGNGYTF,TGTGCCAGCAGCTTGAGTGGGACAGGGAATGGCTACACCTTC
TRBJ2-1,-,-,TRBV7-6,CASSGLDDRNNEQFF,TGTGCCAGCAGCGGACTAGATGACAGGAACAATGAGCAGTTCTTC
TRBJ2-3,TRBD2,-,TRBV4-1,CASSQVGTSGASDTQYF,TGCGCCAGCAGCCAAGTGGGGACTAGCGGGGCCTCAGATACGCAGTATTTT
TRBJ2-7,-,-,TRBV18,CASSPQGVEQYF,TGTGCCAGCTCACCACAGGGGGTCGAGCAGTACTTC
TRBJ2-5,-,-,TRBV5-1,CASSLSLETQYF,TGCGCCAGCAGCTTGTCCTTAGAGACCCAGTACTTC
TRBJ1-3,-,-,TRBV19,CASSISRGLNTIYF,TGTGCCAGTAGTATCTCCAGGGGATTAAACACCATATATTTT
TRBJ2-3,TRBD2,once,TRBV9,CASSVRDYTDTQYF,TGTGCCAGCAGCGTTCGGGACTACACAGATACGCAGTATTTT
TRBJ2-7,-,few,TRBV12-3/TRBV12-4,CASSPTLGLGQYF,TGTGCCAGCAGTCCGACCTTGGGGCTCGGGCAGTACTTC
TRBJ2-2,TRBD1,-,TRBV12-3/TRBV12-4,CASSYQGAGELFF,TGTGCCAGCAGTTACCAGGGGGCCGGGGAGCTGTTTTTT
TRBJ2-5,-,-,TRBV11-3,CASSLSPETQYF,TGTGCCAGCAGTCTCTCCCCAGAGACCCAGTACTTC
TRBJ1-5,TRBD1,-,TRBV7-8,CASSPSGQQNQPQHF,TGTGCCAGCAGCCCCTCGGGACAGCAAAATCAGCCCCAGCATTTT
TRBJ2-1,TRBD2,once,TRBV19,CASSVLVTSGWNNEQFF,TGTGCCAGTAGTGTGTTGGTGACTAGCGGGTGGAACAATGAGCAGTTCTTC
TRBJ1-5,TRBD1,few,TRBV30,CAWQHPGQYSNQPQHF,TGTGCCTGGCAGCACCCGGGACAGTATAGCAATCAGCCCCAGCATTTT
TRBJ1-2,TRBD1,-,TRBV7-8,CASSLVRTGGNSNGYTF,TGTGCCAGCAGCTTAGTTAGGACAGGGGGTAATTCGAATGGCTACACCTTC
TRBJ2-5,TRBD2,-,TRBV3-1/TRBV3-2,CASSQVGLAGGQETQYF,TGTGCCAGCAGCCAAGTTGGACTAGCGGGGGGGCAAGAGACCCAGTACTTC
TRBJ1-2,TRBD1,-,TRBV13,CASSFRTGEYGYTF,TGTGCCAGCAGCTTTCGGACAGGAGAATATGGCTACACCTTC
TRBJ2-5,-,-,TRBV11-1,CASSLSAGKETQYF,TGTGCCAGCAGCTTATCCGCGGGTAAAGAGACCCAGTACTTC
TRBJ1-3,-,-,TRBV6-5,CASSYSAQVSGNTIYF,TGTGCCAGCAGTTACTCGGCACAGGTCTCTGGAAACACCATATATTTT
TRBJ2-1,TRBD2,-,TRBV30,CAWSPKAGGRYNEQFF,TGTGCCTGGAGCCCAAAGGCGGGGGGACGATACAATGAGCAGTTCTTC
TRBJ1-1,-,-,TRBV7-9,CASSLEGVRTEAFF,TGTGCCAGCAGCTTAGAGGGGGTTAGGACTGAAGCTTTCTTT
TRBJ2-7,TRBD1,-,TRBV5-1,CASSLEGAVYEQYF,TGCGCCAGCAGCTTGGAGGGGGCGGTGTACGAGCAGTACTTC
TRBJ1-2,TRBD1,-,TRBV4-2,CASSQAGQGYGYTF,TGTGCCAGCAGCCAAGCTGGACAGGGCTATGGCTACACCTTC
TRBJ1-6,TRBD1,-,TRBV30,CAWGPGQGNSPLHF,TGTGCCTGGGGTCCGGGACAGGGCAATTCACCCCTCCACTTT
TRBJ1-2,TRBD1,-,TRBV5-8,CASSSIRTGGTYGYTF,TGTGCCAGCAGCTCTATTCGGACAGGGGGAACCTATGGCTACACCTTC
TRBJ1-2,-,few,TRBV4-3,CASSPSRGYGYTF,TGCGCCAGCAGCCCTTCCAGGGGCTATGGCTACACCTTC
TRBJ1-1,-,-,TRBV4-1,CASSPPYNTEAFF,TGCGCCAGCAGCCCGCCCTATAACACTGAAGCTTTCTTT